These T cell receptor beta chains were read from a single sample in a study of cytomegalovirus exposure and HLA in healthy donors. Clones were sequenced by immunoSEQ multiplex PCR, and TCRdb holds only the in-frame ones, with some missing. The repertoire consists of some 130,000 clones, with roughly four fifths occurring once and the leading ten covering about 2%. Sequencing used PBMCs. The receptors originated from a female donor in good health and CMV-seropositive. Both conserved end residues are part of each CDR3. The order of the fields is V gene, J gene, D gene, clone size, CDR3 protein, CDR3 DNA. The D gene is left open where the match is weak. Clone size is shown for a subset of rows, as once, few, many or a class of expanded clone.

TRBV5-5	TRBJ1-5	-	-	CASSLAQKSNQPQHF	TGTGCCAGCAGCTTGGCTCAGAAGAGCAATCAGCCCCAGCATTTT
TRBV9	TRBJ2-1	TRBD2	-	CASSVFSGSYNEQFF	TGTGCCAGCAGCGTATTCAGCGGGAGCTACAATGAGCAGTTCTTC
TRBV30	TRBJ1-6	-	-	CAWRGQPVTLNSPLHF	TGTGCCTGGAGAGGACAGCCAGTAACCCTAAATTCACCCCTCCACTTT
TRBV9	TRBJ2-5	-	-	CASSTSGTQETQYF	TGTGCCAGCAGCACGTCCGGGACACAAGAGACCCAGTACTTC
TRBV7-2	TRBJ1-5	TRBD1	-	CASSLAGTVDQPQHF	TGTGCCAGCAGCTTAGCCGGGACAGTGGATCAGCCCCAGCATTTT
TRBV4-1	TRBJ2-7	TRBD1	-	CASSQAPGQGFYEQYF	TGCGCCAGCAGCCAAGCACCGGGACAGGGTTTTTACGAGCAGTACTTC
TRBV2	TRBJ2-1	-	few	CASAMPVSSYNEQFF	TGTGCCAGCGCAATGCCCGTTAGCTCCTACAATGAGCAGTTCTTC
TRBV6-1	TRBJ1-2	-	-	CASSEALATWDGYTF	TGTGCCAGCAGTGAAGCGCTAGCCACTTGGGATGGCTACACCTTC
TRBV18	TRBJ1-2	TRBD1	-	CASSPGTGTNNYGYTF	TGTGCCAGCTCACCGGGGACAGGGACCAATAACTATGGCTACACCTTC
TRBV12-5	TRBJ2-5	TRBD2	-	CASGFNRAGDETQYF	TGTGCTAGTGGTTTCAACCGAGCGGGAGACGAGACCCAGTACTTC
TRBV5-4	TRBJ2-3	TRBD2	-	CASTTGLDTDTQYF	TGTGCCAGCACCACCGGACTAGACACAGATACGCAGTATTTT
TRBV19	TRBJ2-7	-	-	CASSITAGENYEQYF	TGTGCCAGTAGTATTACTGCAGGGGAGAACTACGAGCAGTACTTC
TRBV11-2	TRBJ1-1	-	once	CASSPVGRTSWWTEAFF	TGTGCCAGCAGCCCGGTGGGGAGGACCTCTTGGTGGACTGAAGCTTTCTTT
TRBV6-5	TRBJ2-5	-	-	CASSYSWRGEQETQYF	TGTGCCAGCAGTTACTCTTGGCGGGGAGAACAAGAGACCCAGTACTTC
TRBV7-3	TRBJ2-2	-	-	CASSLTVHPNTGELFF	TGTGCCAGCAGCTTAACAGTACACCCGAACACCGGGGAGCTGTTTTTT
TRBV5-4	TRBJ2-7	-	-	CASSLFGREQYF	TGTGCCAGCAGCTTGTTTGGGAGGGAGCAGTACTTC
TRBV6-4	TRBJ2-1	-	few	CASSRRRRNNEQFF	TGTGCCAGCAGTAGGAGGCGTAGGAACAATGAGCAGTTCTTC
TRBV10-1	TRBJ2-5	TRBD1	-	CASSEDGTGRVETQYF	TGCGCCAGCAGTGAGGACGGGACAGGGCGGGTAGAGACCCAGTACTTC
TRBV19	TRBJ2-3	-	-	CASSGGYGTDTQYF	TGTGCCAGTAGTGGGGGGTATGGCACAGATACGCAGTATTTT
TRBV9	TRBJ2-2	TRBD2	once	CASSASGGRNTGELFF	TGTGCCAGCAGCGCGAGCGGGGGGCGTAACACCGGGGAGCTGTTTTTT
TRBV19	TRBJ2-1	-	-	CASSPTGPGRGQFF	TGTGCCAGTAGTCCCACGGGCCCTGGAAGGGGGCAGTTCTTC
TRBV10-3	TRBJ2-3	TRBD2	-	CAINDILAGAKDTQYF	TGTGCCATCAATGATATCTTAGCGGGAGCAAAAGATACGCAGTATTTT
TRBV29-1	TRBJ2-5	-	-	CSVEVQSLPETQYF	TGCAGCGTTGAAGTACAGTCCCTCCCGGAGACCCAGTACTTC
TRBV5-1	TRBJ1-2	TRBD1	few	CASSRQWQGGNGYTF	TGCGCCAGCAGCCGCCAGTGGCAGGGGGGCAATGGCTACACCTTC
TRBV5-4	TRBJ2-1	TRBD1	-	CASSPGTGKDYEQFF	TGTGCCAGCAGTCCCGGGACAGGGAAGGATTATGAGCAGTTCTTC
TRBV4-1	TRBJ1-4	-	-	CASSQGLKGPPGAKLFF	TGCGCCAGCAGCCAAGGCTTAAAGGGACCTCCGGGAGCTAAACTGTTTTTT
TRBV6-5	TRBJ2-7	TRBD1	once	CASSRDREYEQYF	TGTGCCAGCAGCCGGGACAGGGAGTACGAGCAGTACTTC
TRBV5-1	TRBJ1-2	TRBD1	few	CASSWGTDPYGYTF	TGCGCCAGCAGCTGGGGGACAGATCCCTATGGCTACACCTTC
TRBV11-2	TRBJ2-7	-	-	CASSLETGRYEQYF	TGTGCCAGCAGCTTAGAGACAGGGAGGTACGAGCAGTACTTC
TRBV29-1	TRBJ2-1	-	-	CSVKGGEGGLGEQFF	TGCAGCGTTAAAGGGGGTGAAGGCGGGCTGGGGGAGCAGTTCTTC
TRBV18	TRBJ1-3	-	-	CASSTQQGPGNTIYF	TGTGCCAGCTCGACACAACAGGGTCCTGGAAACACCATATATTTT
TRBV12-5	TRBJ2-3	-	-	CASGLYGRGTDTQYF	TGTGCTAGTGGTTTGTACGGGAGAGGGACAGATACGCAGTATTTT
TRBV7-6	TRBJ1-1	-	few	CASSLFITEAFF	TGTGCCAGCAGCTTATTTATTACTGAAGCTTTCTTT
TRBV6-1	TRBJ2-3	-	-	CASSDPGTQYF	TGTGCCAGCAGTGATCCGGGGACGCAGTATTTT
TRBV15	TRBJ2-7	TRBD1	-	CATSSRTGPYEQYF	TGTGCCACCAGCAGCCGGACAGGGCCCTACGAGCAGTACTTC
TRBV28	TRBJ2-1	-	-	CASRLGQSAYNEQFF	TGTGCCAGCAGACTCGGACAGTCGGCTTACAATGAGCAGTTCTTC
TRBV5-1	TRBJ2-3	TRBD2	once	CASSPGGERTDTQYF	TGCGCCAGCAGCCCCGGGGGGGAGCGCACAGATACGCAGTATTTT
TRBV19	TRBJ2-1	TRBD2	once	CASSSSGLSYNEQFF	TGTGCCAGTAGTTCTAGCGGGCTCTCCTACAATGAGCAGTTCTTC
TRBV29-1	TRBJ1-1	-	-	CSVERQENTEAFF	TGCAGCGTTGAACGACAGGAGAACACTGAAGCTTTCTTT
TRBV5-1	TRBJ2-5	-	-	CASSIAETQYF	TGCGCCAGCAGCATAGCGGAGACCCAGTACTTC
TRBV19	TRBJ2-7	-	-	CASSIVKENYEQYF	TGTGCCAGTAGTATAGTAAAGGAGAACTACGAGCAGTACTTC
TRBV5-1	TRBJ2-1	-	-	CASSPPAGSYNEQFF	TGCGCCAGCAGTCCCCCGGCGGGCTCCTACAATGAGCAGTTCTTC
TRBV5-1	TRBJ2-5	-	-	CASSLDSTKETQYF	TGCGCCAGCAGCCTTGACAGTACGAAAGAGACCCAGTACTTC
TRBV5-1	TRBJ2-7	-	few	CASSLDSFYEQYF	TGCGCCAGCAGCTTGGACAGCTTCTACGAGCAGTACTTC
TRBV6-7	TRBJ2-1	TRBD2	-	CASSYDVRTSVNDNEQFF	TGTGCCAGCAGTTACGATGTCCGGACTAGCGTCAATGACAATGAGCAGTTCTTC
TRBV2	TRBJ2-2	TRBD2	few	CASSELAGGDTGELFF	TGTGCCAGCAGTGAACTAGCGGGAGGCGACACCGGGGAGCTGTTTTTT